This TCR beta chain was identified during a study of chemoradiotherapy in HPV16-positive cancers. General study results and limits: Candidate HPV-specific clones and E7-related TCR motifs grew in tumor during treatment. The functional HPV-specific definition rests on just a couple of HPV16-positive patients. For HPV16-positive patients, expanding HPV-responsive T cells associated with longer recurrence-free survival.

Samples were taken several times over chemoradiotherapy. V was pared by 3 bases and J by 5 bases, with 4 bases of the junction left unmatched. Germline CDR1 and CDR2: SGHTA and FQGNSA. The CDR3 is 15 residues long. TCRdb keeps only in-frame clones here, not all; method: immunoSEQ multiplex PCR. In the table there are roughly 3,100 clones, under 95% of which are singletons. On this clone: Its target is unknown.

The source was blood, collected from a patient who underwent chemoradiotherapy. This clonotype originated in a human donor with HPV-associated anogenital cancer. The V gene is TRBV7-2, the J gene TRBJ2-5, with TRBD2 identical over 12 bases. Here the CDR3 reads CASSFLAGGLETQYF. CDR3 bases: TGTGCCAGCAGCTTCCTAGCGGGGGGGCTGGAGACCCAGTACTTC.